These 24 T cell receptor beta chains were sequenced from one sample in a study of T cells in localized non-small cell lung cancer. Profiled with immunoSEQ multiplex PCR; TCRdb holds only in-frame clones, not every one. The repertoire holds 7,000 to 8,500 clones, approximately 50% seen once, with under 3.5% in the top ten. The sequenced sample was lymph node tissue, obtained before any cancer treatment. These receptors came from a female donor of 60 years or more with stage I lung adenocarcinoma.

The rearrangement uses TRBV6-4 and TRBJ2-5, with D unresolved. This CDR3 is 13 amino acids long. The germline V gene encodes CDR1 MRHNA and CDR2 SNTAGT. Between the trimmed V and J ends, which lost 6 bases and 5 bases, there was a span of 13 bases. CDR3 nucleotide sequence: TGTGCCAGCAGACTTGGGATTCGGGAGACCCAGTACTTC. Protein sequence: CASRLGIRETQYF.

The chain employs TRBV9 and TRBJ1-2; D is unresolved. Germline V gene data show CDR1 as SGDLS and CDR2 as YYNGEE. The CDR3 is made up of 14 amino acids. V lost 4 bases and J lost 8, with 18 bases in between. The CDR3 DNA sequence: TGTGCCAGCAGCTCCCGGGAGGCGGGGAAGGGCTACACCTTC. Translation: CASSSREAGKGYTF.

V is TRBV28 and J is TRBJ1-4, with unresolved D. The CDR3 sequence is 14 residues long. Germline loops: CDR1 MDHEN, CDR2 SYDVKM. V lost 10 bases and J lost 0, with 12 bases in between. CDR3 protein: CATGPTATNEKLFF. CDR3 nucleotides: TGTGCCACCGGCCCCACTGCAACTAATGAAAAACTGTTTTTT.

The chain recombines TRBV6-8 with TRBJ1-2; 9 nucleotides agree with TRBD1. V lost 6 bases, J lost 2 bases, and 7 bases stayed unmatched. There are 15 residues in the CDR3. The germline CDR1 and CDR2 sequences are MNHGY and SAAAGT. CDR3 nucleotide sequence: TGTGCCAGCAGCCCGGCCGGGACAGGGAACTATGGCTACACCTTC. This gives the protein CASSPAGTGNYGYTF.

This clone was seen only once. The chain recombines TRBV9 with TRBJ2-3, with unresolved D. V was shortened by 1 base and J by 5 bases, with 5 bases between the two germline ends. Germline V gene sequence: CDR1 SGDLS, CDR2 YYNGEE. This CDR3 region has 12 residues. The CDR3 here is CASSVREDTQYF. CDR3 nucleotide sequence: TGTGCCAGCAGCGTAAGGGAAGATACGCAGTATTTT. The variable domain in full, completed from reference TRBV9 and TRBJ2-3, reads DSGVTQTPKHLITATGQRVTLRCSPRSGDLSVYWYQQSLDQGLQFLIQYYNGEERAKGNILERFSAQQFPDLHSELNLSSLELGDSALYFCASSVREDTQYFGPGTRLTVL.

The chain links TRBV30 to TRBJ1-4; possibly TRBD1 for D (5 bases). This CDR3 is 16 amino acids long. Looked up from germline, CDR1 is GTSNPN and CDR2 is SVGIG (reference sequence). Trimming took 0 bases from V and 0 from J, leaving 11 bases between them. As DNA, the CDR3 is TGTGCCTGGAGTGTATCGGGACTCACAACTAATGAAAAACTGTTTTTT. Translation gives CAWSVSGLTTNEKLFF.

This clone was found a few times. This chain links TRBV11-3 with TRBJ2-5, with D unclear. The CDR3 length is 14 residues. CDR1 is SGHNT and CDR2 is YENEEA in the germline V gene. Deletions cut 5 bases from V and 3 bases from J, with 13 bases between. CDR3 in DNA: TGTGCCAGCAGCGGCGGTGGTAGGGAAGAGACCCAGTACTTC. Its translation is CASSGGGREETQYF.

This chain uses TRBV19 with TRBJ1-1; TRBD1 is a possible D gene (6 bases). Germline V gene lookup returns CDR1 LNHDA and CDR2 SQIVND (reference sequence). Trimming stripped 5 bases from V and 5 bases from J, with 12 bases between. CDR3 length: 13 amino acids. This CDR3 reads CASSSRGPTEAFF. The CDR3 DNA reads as TGTGCCAGTAGTTCCAGGGGCCCGACTGAAGCTTTCTTT.

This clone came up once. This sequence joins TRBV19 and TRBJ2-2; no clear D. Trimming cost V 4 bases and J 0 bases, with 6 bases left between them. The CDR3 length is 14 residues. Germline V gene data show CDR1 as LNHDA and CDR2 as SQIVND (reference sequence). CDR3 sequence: CASSRDTNTGELFF. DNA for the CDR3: TGTGCCAGTAGTAGGGATACGAACACCGGGGAGCTGTTTTTT. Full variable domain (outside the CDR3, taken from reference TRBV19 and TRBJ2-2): DGGITQSPKYLFRKEGQNVTLSCEQNLNHDAMYWYRQDPGQGLRLIYYSQIVNDFQKGDIAEGYSVSREKKESFPLTVTSAQKNPTAFYLCASSRDTNTGELFFGEGSRLTVL.

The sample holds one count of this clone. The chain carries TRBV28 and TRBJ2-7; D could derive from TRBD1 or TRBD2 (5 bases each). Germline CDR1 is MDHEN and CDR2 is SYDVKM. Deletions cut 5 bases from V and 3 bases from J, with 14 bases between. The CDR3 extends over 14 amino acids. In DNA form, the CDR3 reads TGTGCCAGCAGTCTTGTCGGGACCAGCTACGAGCAGTACTTC. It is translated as CASSLVGTSYEQYF. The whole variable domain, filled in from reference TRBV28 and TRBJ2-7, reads DVKVTQSSRYLVKRTGEKVFLECVQDMDHENMFWYRQDPGLGLRLIYFSYDVKMKEKGDIPEGYSVSREKKERFSLILESASTNQTSMYLCASSLVGTSYEQYFGPGTRLTVT.

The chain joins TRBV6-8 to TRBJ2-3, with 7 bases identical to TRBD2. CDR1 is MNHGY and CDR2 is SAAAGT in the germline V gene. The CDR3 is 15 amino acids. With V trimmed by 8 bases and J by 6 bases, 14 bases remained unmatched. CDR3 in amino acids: CASLDGGVGGDTQYF. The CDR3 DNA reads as TGTGCCAGCCTCGACGGAGGAGTGGGGGGGGATACGCAGTATTTT.

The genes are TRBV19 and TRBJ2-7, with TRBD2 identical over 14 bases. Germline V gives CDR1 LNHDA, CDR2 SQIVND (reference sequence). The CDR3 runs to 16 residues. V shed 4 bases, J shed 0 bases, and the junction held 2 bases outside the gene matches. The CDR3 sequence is CASSRTSGRSSYEQYF. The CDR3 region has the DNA TGTGCCAGTAGTAGGACTAGCGGGAGGAGCTCCTACGAGCAGTACTTC.

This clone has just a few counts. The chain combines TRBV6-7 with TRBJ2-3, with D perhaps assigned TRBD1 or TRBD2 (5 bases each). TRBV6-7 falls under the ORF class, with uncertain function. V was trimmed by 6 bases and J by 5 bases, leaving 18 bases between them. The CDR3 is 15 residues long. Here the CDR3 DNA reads TGTGCCAGCAGCTACGGGGCTCTAAATCGAGATACGCAGTATTTT. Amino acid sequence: CASSYGALNRDTQYF.

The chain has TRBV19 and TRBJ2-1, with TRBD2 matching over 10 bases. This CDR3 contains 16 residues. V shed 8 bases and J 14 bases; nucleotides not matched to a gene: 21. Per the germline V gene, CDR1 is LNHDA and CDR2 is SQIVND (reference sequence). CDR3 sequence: CASSGRGQSGRVRKFF. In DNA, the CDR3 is TGTGCCAGTTCGGGCAGGGGACAGAGCGGGAGGGTCAGAAAGTTCTTC.

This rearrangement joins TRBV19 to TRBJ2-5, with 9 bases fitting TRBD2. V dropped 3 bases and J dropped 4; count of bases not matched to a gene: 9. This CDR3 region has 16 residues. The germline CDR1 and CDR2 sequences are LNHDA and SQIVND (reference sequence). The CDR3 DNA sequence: TGTGCCAGTAGTATCCGACTAGCGGAGGGCGGAGAGACCCAGTACTTC. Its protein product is CASSIRLAEGGETQYF.

The CDR3 sequence: CASSLGEGGYGYTF. CDR3 coding DNA: TGTGCCAGCAGCTTGGGTGAAGGGGGCTATGGCTACACCTTC. This chain connects TRBV11-3 to TRBJ1-2, with D perhaps TRBD1 (6 bases). CDR1 is SGHNT, CDR2 YENEEA, per germline. The CDR3 has 14 residues. V was pared by 3 bases and J by 4 bases, with 12 bases between.

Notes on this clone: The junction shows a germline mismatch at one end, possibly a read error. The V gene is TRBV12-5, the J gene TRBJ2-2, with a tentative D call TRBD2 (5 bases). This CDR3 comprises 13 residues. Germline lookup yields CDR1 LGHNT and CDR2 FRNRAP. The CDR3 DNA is TGTGCTAGTGGTTTGCCGAACACCGGGGAGTTGTTTTTT. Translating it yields CASGLPNTGELFF. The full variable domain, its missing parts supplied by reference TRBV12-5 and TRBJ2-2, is DARVTQTPRHKVTEMGQEVTMRCQPILGHNTVFWYRQTMMQGLELLAYFRNRAPLDDSGMPKDRFSAEMPDATLATLKIQPSEPRDSAVYFCASGLPNTGELFFGEGSRLTVL.

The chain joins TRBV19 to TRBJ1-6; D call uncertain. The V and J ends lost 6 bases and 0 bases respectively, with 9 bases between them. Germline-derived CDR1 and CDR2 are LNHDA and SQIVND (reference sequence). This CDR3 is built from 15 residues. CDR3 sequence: CASRLGSSYNSPLHF. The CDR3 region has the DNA TGTGCCAGTAGGCTCGGAAGCTCCTATAATTCACCCCTCCACTTT.

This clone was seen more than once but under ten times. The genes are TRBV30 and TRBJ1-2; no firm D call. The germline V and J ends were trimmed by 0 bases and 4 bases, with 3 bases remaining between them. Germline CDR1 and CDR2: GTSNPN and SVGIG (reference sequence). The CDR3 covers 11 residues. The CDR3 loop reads CAWSVLYGYTF. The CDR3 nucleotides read TGTGCCTGGAGTGTCCTCTATGGCTACACCTTC. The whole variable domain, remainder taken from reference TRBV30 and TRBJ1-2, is SQTIHQWPATLVQPVGSPLSLECTVEGTSNPNLYWYRQAAGRGLQLLFYSVGIGQISSEVPQNLSASRPQDRQFILSSKKLLLSDSGFYLCAWSVLYGYTFGSGTRLTVV.

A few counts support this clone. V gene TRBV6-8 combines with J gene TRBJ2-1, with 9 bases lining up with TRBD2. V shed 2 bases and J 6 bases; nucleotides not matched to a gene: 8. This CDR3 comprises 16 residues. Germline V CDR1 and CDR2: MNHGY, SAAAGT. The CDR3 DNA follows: TGTGCCAGCAGTTACGGGACTAGCAGGAGGGCCAATGAGCAGTTCTTC. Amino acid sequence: CASSYGTSRRANEQFF.

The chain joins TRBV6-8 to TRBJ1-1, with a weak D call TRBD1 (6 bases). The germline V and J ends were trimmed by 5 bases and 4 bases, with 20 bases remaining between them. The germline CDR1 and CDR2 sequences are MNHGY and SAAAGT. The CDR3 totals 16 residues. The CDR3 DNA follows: TGTGCCAGCAGTCCCCAATTGCTGGGGGCAGCCACTGAAGCTTTCTTT. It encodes CASSPQLLGAATEAFF.

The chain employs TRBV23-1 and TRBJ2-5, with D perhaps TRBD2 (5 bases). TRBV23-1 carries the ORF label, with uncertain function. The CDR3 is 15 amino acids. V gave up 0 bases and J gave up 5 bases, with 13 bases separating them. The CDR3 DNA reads TGCGCCAGCAGTCAATCGAGGCTAGCTGTGGAGACCCAGTACTTC. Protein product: CASSQSRLAVETQYF.

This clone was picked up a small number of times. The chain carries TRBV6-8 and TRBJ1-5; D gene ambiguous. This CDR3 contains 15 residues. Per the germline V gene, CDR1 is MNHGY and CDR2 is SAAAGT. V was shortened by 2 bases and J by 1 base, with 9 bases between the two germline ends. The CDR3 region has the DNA TGTGCCAGCAGTTACAGTGGGCCGAGCAATCAGCCCCAGCATTTT. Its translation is CASSYSGPSNQPQHF.

The CDR3 region is CASSPTGGNQPQHF. The CDR3 DNA reads as TGTGCCAGTAGTCCCACAGGGGGCAATCAGCCCCAGCATTTT. The chain links TRBV19 to TRBJ1-5; 7 bases map to TRBD1. Germline V lookup: CDR1 LNHDA, CDR2 SQIVND (reference sequence). The CDR3 contains 14 residues. V trimming: 5 bases; J trimming: 2 bases; junction bases outside the gene matches: 3. Based on the CDR3 plus reference TRBV19 and TRBJ1-5, the full variable domain is DGGITQSPKYLFRKEGQNVTLSCEQNLNHDAMYWYRQDPGQGLRLIYYSQIVNDFQKGDIAEGYSVSREKKESFPLTVTSAQKNPTAFYLCASSPTGGNQPQHFGDGTRLSIL.